This TCR beta chain was documented in a study of T cell responses to AZD1222 COVID-19 vaccine. Study conclusions and caveats: Spike-spanning, vaccine-associated CD4 TCRs were dominant at 160-218 and 743-854.

The repertoire was sequenced with immunoSEQ multiplex PCR; TCRdb's copy has only in-frame clones and lacks some. This sample has fewer than 150,000 clones, with around 86% found just once. V shed 0 bases and J shed 2 bases, with 11 bases lying between them. Germline V CDR1 and CDR2: MNHNS, SASEGT. The CDR3 has 15 amino acids. A few counts support this clone. Its antigen is not identified. The chain uses TRBV6-1 and TRBJ2-7; D remains unclear. Here the sequenced sample was peripheral blood, taken on day 0 of AZD1222 vaccination. This clonotype was sampled from an adult in good health. The CDR3 bases are TGTGCCAGCAGTGAAGCGTTGCGGAATGCCTACGAGCAGTACTTC. Its protein product is CASSEALRNAYEQYF.